The following is a TCR beta chain sequence with its context. The sample belongs to a study of CD8 T cells in Susac syndrome. Blood CD8+ and CD4+ T cells underwent high-throughput TCR beta sequencing. Isolation of CD8+ and CD4+ T cells was performed negatively, whereas enrichment of TEMRA cells was done by FACS. This CDR3 region has 17 residues. The germline gives CDR1 KGHSH, CDR2 LQKENI. V was pared by 5 bases and J by 1 base, with 8 bases of the junction left unmatched. RNA in amounts of about 0.5 to 1 ug was reverse transcribed with random hexamers. TCRdb re-derived calls from the immunoSEQ multiplex PCR reads in MiXCR, one entry per CDR3 protein. The sample lists some 190,000 distinct CDR3 sequences, about 95% occurring once.

The TCR sequence derives from a human donor in good health. The genes are TRBV18 and TRBJ2-1, with TRBD2 identical over 10 bases. The sample taken for sequencing was CD4+ T cells from PBMCs. The CDR3 loop is CASSTPSSGRSYNEQFF. CDR3 in DNA: TGTGCCAGCTCAACCCCTTCTAGCGGGAGATCCTACAATGAGCAGTTCTTC. Drawing the rest from reference TRBV18 and TRBJ2-1, the complete variable domain is NAGVMQNPRHLVRRRGQEARLRCSPMKGHSHVYWYRQLPEEGLKFMVYLQKENIIDESGMPKERFSAEFPKEGPSILRIQQVVRGDSAAYFCASSTPSSGRSYNEQFFGPGTRLTVL.